The clone carrying this TCR beta chain occurred once. Its matching antigen is unknown. Produced via immunoSEQ multiplex PCR; TCRdb's table is partial and in-frame only. The sample records 30,000 or so clones, approximately 86% being singletons. The data stem from a study of neoadjuvant nivolumab and ipilimumab in lung cancer. Regarding the study as a whole: Blood richness before therapy tracked richness in tumors resected after neoadjuvant therapy. Compared with tumor-adjacent uninvolved lung, resected tumors showed greater richness and clonality.

This clonotype was sampled from an adult with non-small cell lung cancer. This specimen was tumor tissue, taken after neoadjuvant nivolumab, alone or with ipilimumab, at or shortly before surgery.

CDR3 sequence: CASSPLRSNSPLHF. The CDR3 DNA reads TGTGCCAGCAGCCCCCTCCGCAGTAATTCACCCCTCCACTTT. This chain links TRBV7-2 with TRBJ1-6; D call uncertain. This CDR3 comprises 14 residues. The V gene lost 5 bases and the J gene lost 6 bases, with 11 bases spanning the gap. The V gene's germline CDR1 is SGHTA and CDR2 FQGNSA.